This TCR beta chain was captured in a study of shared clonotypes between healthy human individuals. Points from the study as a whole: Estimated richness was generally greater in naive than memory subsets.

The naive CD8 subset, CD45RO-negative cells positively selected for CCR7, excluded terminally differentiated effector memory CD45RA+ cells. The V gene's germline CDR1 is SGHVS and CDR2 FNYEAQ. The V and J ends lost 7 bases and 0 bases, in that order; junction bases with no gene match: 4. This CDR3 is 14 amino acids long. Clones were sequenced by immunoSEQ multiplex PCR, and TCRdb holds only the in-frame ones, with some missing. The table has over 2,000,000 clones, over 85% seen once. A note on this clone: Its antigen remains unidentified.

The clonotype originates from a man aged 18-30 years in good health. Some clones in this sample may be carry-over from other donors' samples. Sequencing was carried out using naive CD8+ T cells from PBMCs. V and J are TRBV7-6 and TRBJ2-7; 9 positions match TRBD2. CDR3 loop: CASNAGGGSYEQYF. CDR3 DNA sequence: TGTGCCAGCAACGCGGGGGGGGGCTCCTACGAGCAGTACTTC.